This T cell receptor (beta chain) was identified in a study of T cell repertoires in cytomegalovirus infection. The wider study: Based on public TCR beta signatures, there were indications of CMV infection and of a matching HLA type. Study-wide points: Accumulated public TCR beta family frequency recognized individuals carrying CMV together with the relevant HLA.

TCRdb re-called the reads through MiXCR, storing one row per CDR3 protein. The table records roughly 860,000 distinct CDR3 sequences, 32% of them present only once. This clonotype was picked up a small number of times. Its target is unknown. Trimming at V came to 3 bases and at J to 5 bases, leaving 17 bases not matched to a gene. This CDR3 region has 19 residues. This chain connects TRBV12-3 or TRBV12-4 to TRBJ2-2; 8 bases are a match to TRBD1. This clonotype was sampled from a human donor in good health (CMV status not recorded). Some clones in this sample may be carry-over from other donors' samples. Sample: cultured CD8+ T cells from PBMCs, taken from culture after CMV antigen stimulation. The chain's CDR3 is CASSFLGRGLRVETGELFF. CDR3 nucleotide sequence: TGTGCCAGCAGTTTCTTAGGCAGGGGGCTTAGAGTGGAAACCGGGGAGCTGTTTTTT.